A single sample gave rise to the 26 T cell receptor beta chains below, sequenced in a study of neurological immune-mediated disorders. MiXCR was run by TCRdb on the 5' RACE reads, yielding one entry per CDR3 protein. This sample has 84,000 or so distinct CDR3 sequences, with 10% found just once. Sequenced material: PBMCs. The receptor set was obtained from a man aged 35 to 55 in good health.

This clonotype was seen ten or more times. The chain links TRBV6-5 to TRBJ2-3; 8 nucleotides agree with TRBD1. Unmatched junction bases numbered 9, after V lost 8 bases and J lost 5 bases. The germline V gene encodes CDR1 MNHEY and CDR2 SVGAGI. CDR3 length: 14 amino acids. CDR3 region: CASGPRQGLDTQYF. CDR3 coding DNA: TGTGCCAGCGGACCAAGACAGGGGTTAGATACGCAGTATTTT.

This clonotype was found many times. This chain joins TRBV11-1 and TRBJ2-2; D not certain. Germline CDR1 SGHAT, CDR2 FQDESV (reference sequence). The V and J ends lost 4 bases and 6 bases respectively, with 9 bases between them. This CDR3 has 13 residues. In DNA form, the CDR3 reads TGTGCCAGCAGCTCCCCGACGGCCGGGGAGCTGTTTTTT. It encodes CASSSPTAGELFF.

This clonotype has ten or more counts. This chain uses TRBV5-1 with TRBJ2-2; no clear D gene. Germline V gene data show CDR1 as SGHRS and CDR2 as YFSETQ. The CDR3 consists of 13 residues. V lost 2 bases, J lost 1 base, and 3 bases lay in between. CDR3 sequence reads: CASSFENTGELFF. The CDR3 DNA follows: TGCGCCAGCAGCTTTGAGAACACCGGGGAGCTGTTTTTT.

In its sample, this clonotype was seen many times. The chain employs TRBV5-1 and TRBJ1-4, with 7 bases lining up with TRBD1. Germline assignment: CDR1 SGHRS and CDR2 YFSETQ. The CDR3 is 15 residues long. Losses at the gene ends were 0 bases for V and 5 bases for J; bases not matched to a gene: 4. The CDR3 nucleotides read TGCGCCAGCAGCTTGGCCGGGACAGAAAATGAAAAACTGTTTTTT. Residues: CASSLAGTENEKLFF.

This clonotype was counted ten times or more. This chain uses TRBV5-6 with TRBJ1-5; a weak D match, TRBD1 (5 bases). The CDR3 consists of 14 residues. The germline gives CDR1 SGHDT, CDR2 YYEEEE. V lost 3 bases to trimming and J lost 4 bases, with 11 bases between them. CDR3 DNA sequence: TGTGCCAGCAGCTCCTTCAGGGCAAATCAGCCCCAGCATTTT. It specifies CASSSFRANQPQHF.

Ten or more counts support this clonotype. The V gene is TRBV7-9, the J gene TRBJ1-1, with a possible D match to TRBD1 (6 bases). This CDR3 is 14 amino acids long. Germline V gene sequence: CDR1 SEHNR, CDR2 FQNEAQ (reference sequence). The V end lost 5 bases, the J end lost 3 bases, and 13 bases lay between the germline ends. The CDR3 sequence is CASSRGAGDTEAFF. CDR3 bases: TGTGCCAGCAGCCGGGGGGCCGGGGACACTGAAGCTTTCTTT.

The table lists this clonotype with many counts. This chain connects TRBV20-1 to TRBJ2-3; 10 bases agree with TRBD2. The CDR3 runs 15 residues. Germline V gene lookup returns CDR1 DFQATT and CDR2 SNEGSKA (reference sequence). V dropped 4 bases and J dropped 6; count of bases not matched to a gene: 10. The CDR3 sequence is CSATATSGDGDTQYF. The CDR3 bases are TGCAGTGCTACCGCTACTAGCGGGGACGGGGATACGCAGTATTTT.

This clonotype occurred many times. The V call is TRBV24-1, the J call TRBJ2-1, with a weak D call TRBD2 (6 bases). Trimming cost V 10 bases and J 4 bases, with 16 bases left between them. Germline V gives CDR1 KGHDR, CDR2 SFDVKD. The CDR3 spans 14 residues. In DNA, the CDR3 is TGTGCCACTTCAAGCGGAGGGGCATACAATGAGCAGTTCTTC. Translation: CATSSGGAYNEQFF.

This clonotype came up many times. J is TRBJ1-1 and V is TRBV7-9, with D unclear. This CDR3 region has 15 residues. V was clipped by 1 base and J by 3 bases, with 12 bases between them. Germline assignment: CDR1 SEHNR and CDR2 FQNEAQ (reference sequence). CDR3 in DNA: TGTGCCAGCAGCTTAGGTACGGAGAGATACACTGAAGCTTTCTTT. Amino acid sequence: CASSLGTERYTEAFF.

This clonotype was seen at least ten times. V is TRBV20-1 and J is TRBJ2-3; the match to TRBD2 covers 9 bases. The germline CDR1 and CDR2 sequences are DFQATT and SNEGSKA (reference sequence). The V gene end was trimmed by 3 bases and the J gene end by 3 bases; junction bases not matched to a gene: 4. CDR3 size: 14 residues. The CDR3 DNA is TGCAGTGCTAGGGCGGGGGGGAGGACAGATACGCAGTATTTT. It codes for CSARAGGRTDTQYF.

The V call is TRBV5-1, the J call TRBJ2-3; 9 bases match TRBD2. Per the germline V gene, CDR1 is SGHRS and CDR2 is YFSETQ. Losses at the gene ends were 3 bases for V and 3 bases for J; bases not matched to a gene: 8. The CDR3 totals 16 residues. The CDR3 sequence: CASSSGAGGQTDTQYF. DNA for the CDR3: TGCGCCAGCAGCTCCGGCGCGGGGGGGCAGACAGATACGCAGTATTTT.

This clonotype was observed many times. The rearrangement links TRBV7-9 to TRBJ1-6; the D gene is possibly TRBD1 (6 bases). Germline V CDR1 and CDR2: SEHNR, FQNEAQ (reference sequence). V was shortened by 2 bases and J by 0 bases, with 14 bases between the two germline ends. The CDR3 consists of 18 residues. The CDR3 here is CASSLPPGQSSYNSPLHF. CDR3 bases: TGTGCCAGCAGCTTACCCCCCGGACAGAGCTCCTATAATTCACCCCTCCACTTT.

This clonotype has at least ten counts. CDR3 loop: CASSQGDRSPLHF. In DNA form, the CDR3 reads TGTGCCAGCAGCCAGGGTGACAGATCACCCCTCCACTTT. The rearrangement links TRBV7-3 to TRBJ1-6; D may be TRBD1 (5 bases). The germline V and J ends were trimmed by 5 bases and 10 bases, with 12 bases remaining between them. Germline loops: CDR1 SGHTA, CDR2 FQGTGA. The CDR3 length is 13 residues.

This clonotype was seen many times. The chain recombines TRBV3-1 with TRBJ2-2; D call uncertain. V shed 1 base and J shed 6 bases, with 9 bases lying between them. Germline loops: CDR1 LGHDT, CDR2 YNNKEL (reference sequence). The CDR3 covers 14 residues. The CDR3 region is CASSQVPGPGELFF. In nucleotides, the CDR3 is TGTGCCAGCAGCCAAGTGCCTGGGCCCGGGGAGCTGTTTTTT.

The chain has TRBV16 and TRBJ2-7; 7 nucleotides line up with TRBD1. Germline lookup yields CDR1 KGHSY and CDR2 FQNENV. This CDR3 region has 14 residues. Losses at the gene ends were 2 bases for V and 1 base for J; bases not matched to a gene: 2. The CDR3 bases are TGTGCCAGCAGCCAAGGGACAGCTTCCTACGAGCAGTACTTC. Translated, it gives CASSQGTASYEQYF.

This clonotype was found a few times. The CDR3 DNA follows: TGTGCCAGCAGCTTAGACAGGGGCACCTACGAGCAGTACTTC. It is translated as CASSLDRGTYEQYF. This chain connects TRBV7-2 to TRBJ2-7; 7 nucleotides agree with TRBD1. The trim removed 1 base at V and 2 bases at J, leaving 2 bases unmatched. The CDR3 consists of 14 residues. Germline values: CDR1 SGHTA, CDR2 FQGNSA.

This clonotype was seen repeatedly, ten times or more. The chain uses TRBV6-5 and TRBJ2-2, with unresolved D. CDR3 size: 16 residues. V shed 7 bases and J shed 1 base, with 16 bases lying between them. CDR1 is MNHEY, CDR2 SVGAGI, per germline. CDR3 loop: CASTHAVAVNTGELFF. The CDR3 nucleotides read TGTGCCAGCACCCACGCCGTGGCGGTGAACACCGGGGAGCTGTTTTTT.

V and J are TRBV10-3 and TRBJ2-2; D gene ambiguous. The CDR3 consists of 13 residues. Trimming removed 0 bases at V and 5 bases at J, with 4 bases between. CDR1 is ENHRY, CDR2 SYGVKD, per germline. CDR3 nucleotide sequence: TGTGCCATCAGTGAGTCTTCAACCGGGGAGCTGTTTTTT. Translation: CAISESSTGELFF.

In this sample, this clonotype turned up many times. CDR3 sequence reads: CASSQGVKYEQYF. CDR3 sequence (DNA): TGTGCCAGCAGCCAAGGGGTCAAATACGAGCAGTACTTC. J is TRBJ2-7 and V is TRBV6-5; maybe TRBD1 (5 bases). The CDR3 has 13 amino acids. Per the germline V gene, CDR1 is MNHEY and CDR2 is SVGAGI. V was cut by 6 bases and J by 4 bases, with 13 bases left in between.

This clonotype appeared many times. This chain connects TRBV6-6 to TRBJ2-7; D possibly corresponds to TRBD1 (6 bases). This CDR3 spans 14 amino acids. The ends were cut back, 4 bases at V and 2 bases at J, with 12 bases in the middle. The germline V gene encodes CDR1 MNHNY and CDR2 SVGAGI (reference sequence). CDR3 sequence (DNA): TGTGCCAGCAGTTCCGGGACAAATACCTACGAGCAGTACTTC. This translates into CASSSGTNTYEQYF.

This clonotype was counted many times. The rearrangement links TRBV5-1 to TRBJ1-1, with 11 bases fitting TRBD1. CDR3 size: 15 residues. J was trimmed by 5 bases and V by 0 bases; bases with no gene match: 3. The germline V gene encodes CDR1 SGHRS and CDR2 YFSETQ. The CDR3 bases are TGCGCCAGCAGCTTGGGGGGACAGGGGGAGACTGAAGCTTTCTTT. Translation: CASSLGGQGETEAFF.

This rearrangement joins TRBV11-2 to TRBJ2-3; either TRBD1 or TRBD2 may supply D (5 bases each). This CDR3 contains 16 residues. Germline V gives CDR1 SGHAT, CDR2 FQNNGV. V gave up 6 bases and J gave up 0 bases, with 16 bases separating them. The CDR3 here is CASSGLTGPSTDTQYF. In nucleotides, the CDR3 is TGTGCCAGCAGTGGCTTAACGGGGCCTAGCACAGATACGCAGTATTTT.

This clonotype has at least ten counts. J is TRBJ2-7 and V is TRBV5-1, with TRBD1 identical over 8 bases. CDR1 is SGHRS, CDR2 YFSETQ, per germline. The V and J ends lost 4 bases and 2 bases, in that order; junction bases with no gene match: 11. CDR3 length equals 16 residues. For the CDR3, the DNA is TGCGCCAGCAGCCACCACCCGGACAGGGTAACCTACGAGCAGTACTTC. Residues: CASSHHPDRVTYEQYF.

This clonotype occurred many times. The chain employs TRBV28 and TRBJ2-7; TRBD2 matches 8 bases. CDR1 is MDHEN and CDR2 is SYDVKM in the germline V gene. Germline trimming cut 7 bases from V and 3 bases from J; bases unmatched to any gene: 5. The CDR3 loop spans 13 amino acids. The CDR3 loop is CASTREGGYEQYF. The CDR3 region has the DNA TGTGCCAGCACCCGGGAGGGGGGCTACGAGCAGTACTTC.

This clonotype was observed a handful of times. With a much larger clone just one base away, this may be a read error. The rearrangement links TRBV2 to TRBJ2-7; D may be TRBD2 (6 bases). Germline assignment: CDR1 SNHLY and CDR2 FYNNEI. This CDR3 contains 16 residues. Trimming took 5 bases from V and 0 from J, leaving 17 bases between them. The CDR3 coding sequence is TGTGCCAGCAGTCGGACGGTTGGGGGGAGCTCCTACGAGCAGTACTTC. It specifies CASSRTVGGSSYEQYF.

The V call is TRBV7-9, the J call TRBJ1-3; the D gene is possibly TRBD1 (5 bases). This CDR3 is built from 16 residues. Germline CDR1 and CDR2: SEHNR and FQNEAQ (reference sequence). The chain's CDR3 is CTTKGHDDISGNTIYF. For the CDR3, the DNA is TGTACCACAAAGGGGCACGACGACATCTCTGGAAACACCATATATTTT.